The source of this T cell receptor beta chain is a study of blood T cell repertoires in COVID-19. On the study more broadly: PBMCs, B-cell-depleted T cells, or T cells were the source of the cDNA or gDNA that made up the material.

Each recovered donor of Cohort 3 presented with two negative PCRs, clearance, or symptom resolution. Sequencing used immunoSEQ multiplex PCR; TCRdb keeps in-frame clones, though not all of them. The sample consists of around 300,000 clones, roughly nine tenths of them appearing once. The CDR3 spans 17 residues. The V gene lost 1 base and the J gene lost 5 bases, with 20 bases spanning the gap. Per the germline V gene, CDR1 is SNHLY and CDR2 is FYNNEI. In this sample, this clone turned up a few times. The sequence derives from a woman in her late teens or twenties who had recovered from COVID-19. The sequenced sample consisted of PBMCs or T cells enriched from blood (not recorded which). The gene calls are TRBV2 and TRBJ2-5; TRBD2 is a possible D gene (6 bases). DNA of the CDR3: TGTGCCAGCAGTGAAGGCGGGACGCTGGTACTCCAGGAGACCCAGTACTTC. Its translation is CASSEGGTLVLQETQYF.